Below, 3 T cell receptor beta chains from the same sample are listed, as sequenced in a study of blood T cell repertoires in COVID-19. Profiling relied on immunoSEQ multiplex PCR, and the TCRdb table lists in-frame clones only, not all of them. The table records around 450,000 clones, approximately 90% of them present only once. Specimen: PBMCs or T cells enriched from blood (not recorded which). These receptors originate from a woman between 18 and 30 years old with acute COVID-19.

This rearrangement joins TRBV7-9 to TRBJ2-3; 7 positions agree with TRBD2. CDR3 size: 15 residues. Germline trimming cut 1 base from V and 8 bases from J; bases unmatched to any gene: 9. The germline V gene has CDR1 SEHNR and CDR2 FQNEAQ (reference sequence). The CDR3: CASSLVASGVGTQYF. CDR3 nucleotide sequence: TGTGCCAGCAGCTTAGTTGCTAGCGGTGTCGGTACGCAGTATTTT.

This sequence joins TRBV7-2 and TRBJ2-3; 8 bases align to TRBD1. The V and J ends lost 0 bases and 7 bases, in that order; junction bases with no gene match: 6. CDR1 and CDR2 (germline): SGHTA, FQGNSA. CDR3 length: 15 amino acids. The CDR3 sequence: CASSLASGGGNTQYF. The CDR3 region has the DNA TGTGCCAGCAGCTTAGCGTCAGGGGGCGGGAATACGCAGTATTTT.

The V call is TRBV29-1, the J call TRBJ2-5; TRBD1 matches 10 bases. This CDR3 is 13 amino acids long. Per germline, CDR1 SQVTM and CDR2 ANQGSEA. The CDR3 DNA is TGCAGTCTGAGGGACAGGGGACAAGAGACCCAGTACTTC. This encodes CSLRDRGQETQYF.